The clone carrying this T cell receptor beta chain was observed a handful of times. Germline CDR1 reads SGHTA; CDR2 reads FQGNSA. The CDR3 covers 13 residues. V was trimmed by 4 bases and J by 7 bases, leaving 13 bases between them. The data are from a study of STAT5B mutations in CD4+ large granular lymphocyte leukemia. The repertoire was sequenced with immunoSEQ multiplex PCR; TCRdb's copy has only in-frame clones and lacks some. The profile shows 1,000 to 1,400 clones, roughly 73% of them singletons. This clonotype originated in a man aged 55 to 70 with CD4+ T-cell large granular lymphocyte leukemia. The sequencing input was PBMCs. The chain has TRBV7-2 and TRBJ1-1; tentatively, D is TRBD1 (5 bases). The CDR3 reads CASSYGTEGEAFF. The CDR3 DNA sequence: TGTGCCAGCAGCTACGGGACCGAAGGTGAAGCTTTCTTT.